The 28 T cell receptor beta chains reported below all come from one sample, sequenced in a study of STAT5B mutations in CD4+ large granular lymphocyte leukemia. Libraries were prepared by immunoSEQ multiplex PCR; TCRdb keeps only in-frame clonotypes and omits some of them. This table holds about 40,000 clones, 84% found once. Sequencing input: CD4+ T cells from blood buffy coats. All receptors come from a human donor in good health.

The chain uses TRBV5-4 and TRBJ1-6, with TRBD1 as a possible D gene (6 bases). Trimming removed 4 bases at V and 8 bases at J, with 19 bases between. The germline V gene encodes CDR1 SGHNT and CDR2 YYREEE (reference sequence). The CDR3 extends over 16 amino acids. The CDR3, as DNA: TGTGCCAGCAGCCTTAGAGGGGGGACTATTTATTCACCCCTCCACTTT. It yields the protein CASSLRGGTIYSPLHF. Full variable domain (rest looked up from reference TRBV5-4 and TRBJ1-6): ETGVTQSPTHLIKTRGQQVTLRCSSQSGHNTVSWYQQALGQGPQFIFQYYREEENGRGNFPPRFSGLQFPNYSSELNVNALELDDSALYLCASSLRGGTIYSPLHFGNGTRLTVT.

The V call is TRBV6-5, the J call TRBJ1-3, with 9 bases fitting TRBD1. Germline CDR1 and CDR2: MNHEY and SVGAGI. Trimming at V came to 8 bases and at J to 0 bases, leaving 2 bases not matched to a gene. The CDR3 covers 14 residues. DNA for the CDR3: TGTGCCAGCGGACAGGGGATCTCTGGAAACACCATATATTTT. Protein sequence: CASGQGISGNTIYF.

This clone occurred once. The J gene is TRBJ2-7, the V gene TRBV7-2; maybe TRBD1 (5 bases). Germline V CDR1 and CDR2: SGHTA, FQGNSA. CDR3 length: 13 residues. Trimming removed 1 base from V and 3 bases from J, with 7 bases in between. The CDR3 loop is CASSLGQIYEQYF. Written as DNA, the CDR3 is TGTGCCAGCAGCTTAGGACAGATCTACGAGCAGTACTTC.

This clone appeared once. The CDR3 loop is CASSLSESSYNEQFF. In DNA, the CDR3 is TGTGCCAGCAGCTTGAGTGAGAGCTCCTACAATGAGCAGTTCTTC. V gene TRBV5-4 combines with J gene TRBJ2-1; D unresolved. Germline V CDR1 and CDR2: SGHNT, YYREEE (reference sequence). The CDR3 is 15 residues long. V was trimmed by 1 base and J by 0 bases, leaving 8 bases between them.

This clone has only a few counts. The V and J genes are TRBV7-9 and TRBJ2-7; no firm D call. CDR3 length equals 12 residues. CDR1 is SEHNR, CDR2 FQNEAQ, per germline (reference sequence). V dropped 1 base and J dropped 6 bases, with 7 bases sitting between them. CDR3 in amino acids: CASSLGAAEQYF. CDR3 coding DNA: TGTGCCAGCAGCTTAGGGGCGGCCGAGCAGTACTTC.

The V and J genes are TRBV29-1 and TRBJ2-2, with 7 bases identical to TRBD1. After removal of 5 bases from V and 5 bases from J, the junction contained 8 bases not matched to a gene. Germline V gene sequence: CDR1 SQVTM, CDR2 ANQGSEA. This CDR3 is built from 14 residues. CDR3 sequence (DNA): TGCAGCGTTCTTCCGGGACAGTTTACCGGGGAGCTGTTTTTT. Its protein product is CSVLPGQFTGELFF.

This chain links TRBV5-1 with TRBJ2-7; D ambiguous. The CDR3 length is 13 residues. The V end was cut by 6 bases, the J end by 2 bases, with 12 bases between. Per germline, CDR1 SGHRS and CDR2 YFSETQ. CDR3 amino acids: CASKLDNTYEQYF. The CDR3 DNA reads as TGCGCCAGCAAATTAGACAATACCTACGAGCAGTACTTC.

J is TRBJ2-5 and V is TRBV9; 7 nucleotides line up with TRBD1. The J call may be mistaken, given a closer DNA end match to TRBJ2-7. This CDR3 has 16 amino acids. The germline V gene has CDR1 SGDLS and CDR2 YYNGEE. The CDR3 nucleotides read TGTGCCAGCAGCGTAGATTTTACGACAGGGTCGTACGAGCAGTACTTC. As protein: CASSVDFTTGSYEQYF.

The gene calls are TRBV7-2 and TRBJ1-1, with D possibly matching TRBD1 (5 bases). This CDR3 comprises 13 residues. Germline lookup yields CDR1 SGHTA and CDR2 FQGNSA. V lost 5 bases and J 6 bases, leaving 13 bases between the germline ends. In DNA form, the CDR3 reads TGTGCCAGCAGCGGGGGGGGGAGACCTGAAGCTTTCTTT. Translated: CASSGGGRPEAFF. Full variable domain (remainder filled in from reference TRBV7-2 and TRBJ1-1): GAGVSQSPSNKVTEKGKDVELRCDPISGHTALYWYRQSLGQGLEFLIYFQGNSAPDKSGLPSDRFSAERTGGSVSTLTIQRTQQEDSAVYLCASSGGGRPEAFFGQGTRLTVV.

The V gene is TRBV13, the J gene TRBJ2-5, with 7 bases matching TRBD2. The DNA end is more similar to TRBJ2-7, so the J call may be wrong. The CDR3 is 15 amino acids. The germline V gene has CDR1 PRHDT and CDR2 FYEKMQ (reference sequence). The CDR3 coding sequence is TGTGCCAGCAGCGATTCGCGGGCTGGCGGGAGCGAGCAGTACTTC. It codes for CASSDSRAGGSEQYF.

V usage is TRBV19 and J usage is TRBJ2-7; D unclear. This CDR3 has 14 residues. The germline gives CDR1 LNHDA, CDR2 SQIVND (reference sequence). The V end was cut by 7 bases, the J end by 0 bases, with 13 bases between. In nucleotides, the CDR3 is TGTGCCAGTAATCCCTCAAAAAACTCCTACGAGCAGTACTTC. It translates to CASNPSKNSYEQYF.

V usage is TRBV2 and J usage is TRBJ2-1; 8 bases line up with TRBD2. V lost 4 bases and J lost 6; bases outside the gene matches: 8. Germline loops: CDR1 SNHLY, CDR2 FYNNEI. CDR3 length: 15 amino acids. The CDR3 bases are TGTGCCAGCAGTGTTGGCCCTAGCGGGTCCAATGAGCAGTTCTTC. As protein: CASSVGPSGSNEQFF.

The CDR3 DNA reads TGTGCCAGCAGTGACAAGGACAGGGGGGGTCTCGATGAGCAGTTCTTC. This translates into CASSDKDRGGLDEQFF. This rearrangement joins TRBV6-1 to TRBJ2-1, with 10 bases lining up with TRBD1. The germline V gene has CDR1 MNHNS and CDR2 SASEGT. V lost 3 bases and J lost 8; bases outside the gene matches: 10. CDR3 length equals 16 residues.

This clone occurred once. The CDR3 loop is CASSSPGFYGYTF. DNA of the CDR3: TGTGCCAGCAGCTCGCCGGGATTCTATGGCTACACCTTC. The gene calls are TRBV28 and TRBJ1-2; D is ambiguous. The CDR3 has 13 amino acids. Per germline, CDR1 MDHEN and CDR2 SYDVKM. The V gene lost 6 bases and the J gene lost 4 bases, with 12 bases spanning the gap.

The rearrangement uses TRBV19 and TRBJ1-3; TRBD1 is a possible D gene (6 bases). V was trimmed by 7 bases and J by 0 bases, leaving 13 bases between them. CDR3 size: 15 residues. Germline CDR1 and CDR2: LNHDA and SQIVND (reference sequence). In nucleotides, the CDR3 is TGTGCCAGTACCGCCGTGGACAGCTCTGGAAACACCATATATTTT. Protein sequence: CASTAVDSSGNTIYF.

The V call is TRBV6-5, the J call TRBJ2-4; D remains ambiguous. Trimming removed 0 bases at V and 0 bases at J, with 6 bases between. Germline V lookup: CDR1 MNHEY, CDR2 SVGAGI. The CDR3 sequence is 15 residues long. CDR3 nucleotide sequence: TGTGCCAGCAGTTACTCTCAAATAGCCAAAAACATTCAGTACTTC. This encodes CASSYSQIAKNIQYF.

The chain uses TRBV7-8 and TRBJ2-7; no firm D call. Germline V gives CDR1 SGHVS, CDR2 FQNEAQ. There are 13 residues in the CDR3. V lost 2 bases and J lost 2, with 7 bases in between. The chain's CDR3 is CASSLQNAYEQYF. CDR3 bases: TGTGCCAGCAGCTTACAGAACGCCTACGAGCAGTACTTC. The variable domain in full, completed from reference TRBV7-8 and TRBJ2-7, reads GAGVSQSPRYKVAKRGQDVALRCDPISGHVSLFWYQQALGQGPEFLTYFQNEAQLDKSGLPSDRFFAERPEGSVSTLKIQRTQQEDSAVYLCASSLQNAYEQYFGPGTRLTVT.

This clone appeared a single time. The V and J genes are TRBV7-3 and TRBJ2-5; 7 bases are a match to TRBD2. Losses at the gene ends were 5 bases for V and 5 bases for J; bases not matched to a gene: 11. Germline CDR1 SGHTA, CDR2 FQGTGA. This CDR3 region has 15 residues. CDR3 DNA: TGTGCCAGCAGCCGAAGGGCGGGGGAGGGCGAGACCCAGTACTTC. Its protein product is CASSRRAGEGETQYF.

The chain couples TRBV11-3 to TRBJ1-1; D gene unclear. The germline V gene has CDR1 SGHNT and CDR2 YENEEA. The CDR3 totals 18 residues. The V gene lost 4 bases and the J gene lost 8 bases, with 29 bases spanning the gap. The CDR3 is CASSSPLLAEVPPVEAFF. The CDR3 DNA is TGTGCCAGCAGCTCACCCCTCCTGGCAGAGGTTCCCCCTGTAGAAGCTTTCTTT.

V usage is TRBV11-1 and J usage is TRBJ2-1, with a tentative D call TRBD2 (5 bases). The germline V gene has CDR1 SGHAT and CDR2 FQDESV (reference sequence). V lost 3 bases and J lost 9, with 18 bases in between. The CDR3 sequence is 15 residues long. The CDR3 loop reads CASSFGLLGDGEQFF. Written as DNA, the CDR3 is TGTGCCAGCAGCTTTGGGTTATTGGGAGATGGTGAGCAGTTCTTC.

The gene calls are TRBV11-2 and TRBJ2-1, with 7 bases aligning to TRBD2. CDR3 length: 15 amino acids. The V segment lost 2 bases and the J segment 6 bases; nucleotides outside the gene matches: 7. Looked up from germline, CDR1 is SGHAT and CDR2 is FQNNGV. DNA of the CDR3: TGTGCCAGCAGCTTAAACCGGGACTACGGCAATGAGCAGTTCTTC. It is translated as CASSLNRDYGNEQFF.

The chain recombines TRBV6-6 with TRBJ1-4, with 12 bases that match TRBD1. Germline trimming cut 2 bases from V and 8 bases from J; bases unmatched to any gene: 6. Germline CDR1 is MNHNY and CDR2 is SVGAGI (reference sequence). The CDR3 totals 16 residues. The CDR3 spells CASSYRDRGPAEKLFF. The CDR3, as DNA: TGTGCCAGCAGTTACCGGGACAGGGGGCCGGCGGAAAAACTGTTTTTT.

This clone was recorded a few times. This rearrangement joins TRBV7-9 to TRBJ1-1; tentatively, D is TRBD1 (5 bases). This CDR3 contains 14 residues. Germline V gene sequence: CDR1 SEHNR, CDR2 FQNEAQ (reference sequence). Trimming took off 6 bases at V and 1 base at J, with 12 bases between the two ends. CDR3 region: CASSPSGTNTEAFF. The CDR3 DNA is TGTGCCAGCAGTCCTAGTGGGACGAACACTGAAGCTTTCTTT.

This clone was seen a few times. This chain joins TRBV29-1 and TRBJ1-1; TRBD1 matches 7 bases. This CDR3 has 13 residues. Germline CDR1 is SQVTM and CDR2 is ANQGSEA. The V gene end was trimmed by 6 bases and the J gene end by 0 bases; junction bases not matched to a gene: 4. This chain's CDR3 is CSVTGELNTEAFF. CDR3 nucleotide sequence: TGCAGCGTCACAGGGGAGCTGAACACTGAAGCTTTCTTT. Supplemented by reference TRBV29-1 and TRBJ1-1, the full variable domain reads SAVISQKPSRDICQRGTSLTIQCQVDSQVTMMFWYRQQPGQSLTLIATANQGSEATYESGFVIDKFPISRPNLTFSTLTVSNMSPEDSSIYLCSVTGELNTEAFFGQGTRLTVV.

The chain is built from TRBV18 and TRBJ2-1; D gene unclear. The V gene lost 8 bases and the J gene lost 5 bases, with 13 bases spanning the gap. This CDR3 is 13 amino acids long. Per the germline V gene, CDR1 is KGHSH and CDR2 is LQKENI. For the CDR3, the DNA is TGTGCCAGCACATTACAAGGAGACAATGAGCAGTTCTTC. Amino acid sequence: CASTLQGDNEQFF.

The V call is TRBV15, the J call TRBJ2-5; 7 bases map to TRBD1. Germline CDR1 and CDR2: LNHNV and YYDKDF (reference sequence). V dropped 1 base and J dropped 1; count of bases not matched to a gene: 0. This CDR3 region has 14 residues. The DNA of the CDR3 is TGTGCCACCAGCAGAGGGACAGGCCAAGAGACCCAGTACTTC. The encoded protein is CATSRGTGQETQYF.

This chain links TRBV6-1 with TRBJ2-1; 11 positions match TRBD2. Germline V gives CDR1 MNHNS, CDR2 SASEGT. CDR3 length equals 13 residues. V lost 7 bases to trimming and J lost 7 bases; unmatched junction nucleotides: 3. The chain's CDR3 is CASTTSGRNEQFF. The CDR3 DNA reads TGTGCCAGCACAACTAGCGGGAGAAATGAGCAGTTCTTC.

The CDR3 reads CASSSQSSLKKGDNQPQHF. The CDR3 region has the DNA TGTGCCAGCAGCTCCCAGTCCTCCCTTAAGAAGGGGGACAATCAGCCCCAGCATTTT. The chain recombines TRBV21-1 with TRBJ1-5; the DNA was not compared with TRBD1, the D call given in the table. TRBV21-1 is a pseudogene segment. The CDR3 extends over 19 amino acids.